This T cell receptor beta chain was found in a study of blood T cell repertoires in COVID-19. Study in general: Researchers got acute and convalescent COVID-19 samples from the United States, Italy and Spain. The cDNA or gDNA used as material had been derived from T cells, B-cell-depleted T cells, or PBMCs.

V trimming: 0 bases; J trimming: 3 bases; junction bases outside the gene matches: 4. CDR1 SGHRS and CDR2 YFSETQ come from the germline V gene. The CDR3 length is 16 residues. Authors' data handling: Reference gene primer amplification gave estimated nucleated cell counts. Clones were read by immunoSEQ multiplex PCR, and TCRdb kept only the in-frame ones, dropping some. The DNA was the basis for D and trimming; V, J and clone size are from that table. The sample shows 120,000 or so clones, more than 65% of them seen only once. Input material: peripheral blood. This sequence joins TRBV5-1 and TRBJ1-3; 9 nucleotides agree with TRBD1. This TCR was recovered from a human donor in a cohort sampled during active COVID-19. Here the CDR3 reads CASSLAGQGYGNTIYF. DNA for the CDR3: TGCGCCAGCAGCTTGGCGGGACAGGGCTATGGAAACACCATATATTTT. Complete variable domain (other parts from reference TRBV5-1 and TRBJ1-3): KAGVTQTPRYLIKTRGQQVTLSCSPISGHRSVSWYQQTPGQGLQFLFEYFSETQRNKGNFPGRFSGRQFSNSRSEMNVSTLELGDSALYLCASSLAGQGYGNTIYFGEGSWLTVV.